Below are 7 T cell receptor beta chains sequenced from a single sample in a study of Ad26.COV2.S vaccination and SARS-CoV-2 variants (dated by TCRdb to the early 2020s). The library was produced with the immunoSEQ multiplex PCR assay. The clones in this table, taken by TCRdb from immuneACCESS, are in-frame only. Not every clone is retained; where verified, under half of the shortfall comes from an unresolved V gene, and the cause of the rest is unknown. Counted in this sample were over 450,000 clones; 80% to 90% of them appeared once. About 1.7% of the sample comes from the top ten. Per the publication, the treatment or condition label means: some 19 received Ad26.COV2.S at low or high dose, single or two shots; roughly five received placebo; per-sample allocation not given. Repertoires of vaccine and placebo recipients were sequenced from samples taken on day 63 after the first injection. The specimen was peripheral blood, collected in a trial of Ad26.COV2.S vaccine versus placebo. The receptors derive from a person between 18 and 65 years old who received the Ad26.COV2.S COVID-19 vaccine or a placebo.

The chain employs TRBV3-1 (or the pseudogene TRBV3-2) and TRBJ1-4, with a weak D call TRBD1 (5 bases). The V and J ends lost 0 bases and 1 base respectively, with 9 bases between them. CDR1 and CDR2 (germline): LGHDT, YNNKEL (reference sequence). There are 16 residues in the CDR3. CDR3 protein: CASSQEGGRTNEKLFF. The DNA of the CDR3 is TGTGCCAGCAGCCAAGAGGGGGGGAGAACTAATGAAAAACTGTTTTTT.

The chain employs TRBV18 and TRBJ1-2, with 7 bases lining up with TRBD1. There are 15 residues in the CDR3. From germline, CDR1 is KGHSH and CDR2 LQKENI. Unmatched junction bases numbered 8, after V lost 5 bases and J lost 2 bases. Written as DNA, the CDR3 is TGTGCCAGCTCAGGGACAGCTCAAACCAACTATGGCTACACCTTC. It encodes CASSGTAQTNYGYTF.

The chain uses TRBV21-1 and TRBJ2-7; the table's TRBD1 call for D was not verified on the DNA. TRBV21-1 is designated a pseudogene. The CDR3 length is 18 residues. CDR3 bases: TGTGCCAGCAGCACTCACGGCTGGCCCACGGGACAGACCTACGAGCAGTACTTC. Translation: CASSTHGWPTGQTYEQYF.

This clone was picked up one time. This chain joins TRBV10-3 and TRBJ1-1; 8 nucleotides align to TRBD1. Germline V gives CDR1 ENHRY, CDR2 SYGVKD. The CDR3 length is 15 residues. Trimming took 5 bases from V and 3 from J; bases not matched to a gene: 8. The CDR3 region is CAISRTGNEYTEAFF. The DNA of the CDR3 is TGTGCCATCAGTCGGACAGGGAATGAGTACACTGAAGCTTTCTTT.

The J gene is TRBJ2-7, the V gene TRBV18; TRBD1 matches at 7 bases. Germline V gene lookup returns CDR1 KGHSH and CDR2 LQKENI. The ends lost 1 base at V and 5 bases at J; junction bases unmatched: 11. The CDR3 spans 16 residues. The CDR3 loop is CASSPRIATGTHEQYF. CDR3 in DNA: TGTGCCAGCTCACCACGTATCGCGACAGGGACCCACGAGCAGTACTTC. The full variable domain, its missing parts supplied by reference TRBV18 and TRBJ2-7, is NAGVMQNPRHLVRRRGQEARLRCSPMKGHSHVYWYRQLPEEGLKFMVYLQKENIIDESGMPKERFSAEFPKEGPSILRIQQVVRGDSAAYFCASSPRIATGTHEQYFGPGTRLTVT.

V and J are TRBV15 and TRBJ1-2, with TRBD1 identical over 7 bases. CDR3 size: 15 residues. J lost 4 bases, V lost 1 base, and 6 bases had no gene match. CDR1 and CDR2 (germline): LNHNV, YYDKDF (reference sequence). Here the CDR3 reads CATSRGPAGGYGYTF. Here the CDR3 DNA reads TGTGCCACCAGCAGAGGACCCGCAGGGGGCTATGGCTACACCTTC.

This chain joins TRBV18 and TRBJ2-1, with D perhaps assigned TRBD1 or TRBD2 (5 bases each). The germline V and J ends were trimmed by 0 bases and 8 bases, with 14 bases remaining between them. This CDR3 contains 15 residues. In germline, CDR1 is KGHSH, CDR2 LQKENI. The CDR3, as DNA: TGTGCCAGCTCACCACCGGGGCAGGGAGCGTATGAGCAGTTCTTC. Its protein is CASSPPGQGAYEQFF.